The 18 T cell receptor beta chains presented below share a single source sample, sequenced in a study of T cell changes during pregnancy in multiple sclerosis. Measured with immunoSEQ multiplex PCR; TCRdb has only the in-frame clones, and not every one. This table holds 50,000 to 65,000 clones, 95% to 97% found once. This specimen was CD8+ T cells from peripheral blood mononuclear cells, taken after pregnancy. The source of these receptors is a female donor with multiple sclerosis, enrolled in a pregnancy study.

This CDR3 is CASSLEVAGAYEQYF. The DNA of the CDR3 is TGTGCCAGCAGCTTGGAAGTAGCGGGAGCCTACGAGCAGTACTTC. The V and J genes are TRBV11-2 and TRBJ2-7, with 9 positions matching TRBD2. The ends lost 3 bases at V and 2 bases at J; junction bases unmatched: 5. The CDR3 runs 15 residues. Germline CDR1 is SGHAT and CDR2 is FQNNGV.

The rearrangement uses TRBV4-1 and TRBJ2-7; 10 bases align to TRBD1. The germline V gene has CDR1 MGHRA and CDR2 YSYEKL. The trim removed 4 bases at V and 5 bases at J, leaving 8 bases unmatched. The CDR3 extends over 15 amino acids. This chain's CDR3 is CASSPFGTGVDEQYF. The CDR3 nucleotides are TGCGCCAGCAGCCCGTTCGGGACAGGGGTCGACGAGCAGTACTTC.

The rearrangement links TRBV19 to TRBJ2-2; possibly TRBD2 for D (5 bases). The CDR3 extends over 13 amino acids. The germline CDR1 and CDR2 sequences are LNHDA and SQIVND (reference sequence). V was clipped by 4 bases and J by 7 bases, with 10 bases between them. CDR3 coding DNA: TGTGCCAGTAGTACCCCGGCGGGCGGGGAGCTGTTTTTT. This sequence encodes CASSTPAGGELFF. Looking up the rest from reference TRBV19 and TRBJ2-2 gives the full variable domain: DGGITQSPKYLFRKEGQNVTLSCEQNLNHDAMYWYRQDPGQGLRLIYYSQIVNDFQKGDIAEGYSVSREKKESFPLTVTSAQKNPTAFYLCASSTPAGGELFFGEGSRLTVL.

The CDR3 nucleotides read TGTGCCAGCAGCTTACGCATGACAGGGAGACTTAACACTGAAGCTTTCTTT. Its protein product is CASSLRMTGRLNTEAFF. This chain uses TRBV7-9 with TRBJ1-1; 7 bases map to TRBD1. The CDR3 is 17 amino acids. V lost 2 bases, J lost 2 bases, and 11 bases stayed unmatched. Looked up from germline, CDR1 is SEHNR and CDR2 is FQNEAQ (reference sequence). Full variable domain (rest looked up from reference TRBV7-9 and TRBJ1-1): DTGVSQNPRHKITKRGQNVTFRCDPISEHNRLYWYRQTLGQGPEFLTYFQNEAQLEKSRLLSDRFSAERPKGSFSTLEIQRTEQGDSAMYLCASSLRMTGRLNTEAFFGQGTRLTVV.

This chain uses TRBV2 with TRBJ2-7; 8 bases are shared with TRBD1. Germline-derived CDR1 and CDR2 are SNHLY and FYNNEI. Germline trimming cut 2 bases from V and 0 bases from J; bases unmatched to any gene: 3. This CDR3 contains 15 residues. CDR3 region: CASSERTGPSYEQYF. In DNA, the CDR3 is TGTGCCAGCAGTGAAAGGACAGGGCCCTCCTACGAGCAGTACTTC.

The chain has TRBV14 and TRBJ2-5, with a weak D call TRBD1 (5 bases). Germline V gives CDR1 SGHDN, CDR2 FVKESK. This CDR3 contains 15 residues. The V end lost 2 bases, the J end lost 2 bases, and 12 bases lay between the germline ends. In DNA form, the CDR3 reads TGTGCCAGCAGCCAACGCAGGGTTCCGCAAGAGACCCAGTACTTC. Translated: CASSQRRVPQETQYF.

The chain has TRBV27 and TRBJ2-1, with TRBD1 matching 7 bases. Germline V lookup: CDR1 MNHEY, CDR2 SMNVEV (reference sequence). The CDR3 is made up of 11 amino acids. Trimming at V came to 9 bases and at J to 8 bases, leaving 4 bases not matched to a gene. The CDR3 DNA sequence: TGTGCCAGTTACAGGGGAGATGAGCAGTTCTTC. Translated: CASYRGDEQFF.

This chain joins TRBV2 and TRBJ2-5, with 8 bases aligning to TRBD2. The CDR3 has 16 amino acids. From germline, CDR1 is SNHLY and CDR2 FYNNEI. Trimming at V came to 8 bases and at J to 5 bases, leaving 16 bases not matched to a gene. The CDR3 here is CASRGLSGSLGETQYF. In DNA, the CDR3 is TGTGCCAGCCGGGGACTAAGCGGGAGCTTGGGGGAGACCCAGTACTTC.

The V and J genes are TRBV27 and TRBJ1-5, with D tentatively TRBD1 (6 bases). The CDR3 is 18 amino acids. Trimming took 0 bases from V and 4 from J, leaving 19 bases between them. In germline, CDR1 is MNHEY, CDR2 SMNVEV (reference sequence). CDR3 nucleotides: TGTGCCAGCAGTTTATCGGCCCGTTCGGGACAAGTGAATCAGCCCCAGCATTTT. This sequence encodes CASSLSARSGQVNQPQHF.

The rearrangement links TRBV29-1 to TRBJ2-1; D uncertain. Germline values: CDR1 SQVTM, CDR2 ANQGSEA. This CDR3 has 12 amino acids. Trimming removed 4 bases at V and 3 bases at J, with 7 bases between. The CDR3 spells CSVGRNYNEQFF. The CDR3 DNA follows: TGCAGCGTTGGCAGAAACTACAATGAGCAGTTCTTC.

The chain has TRBV19 and TRBJ2-3; D remains ambiguous. Germline lookup yields CDR1 LNHDA and CDR2 SQIVND (reference sequence). There are 13 residues in the CDR3. The V end was cut by 3 bases, the J end by 4 bases, with 8 bases between. This CDR3 is CASSIFLSDTQYF. The CDR3 DNA is TGTGCCAGTAGTATTTTCCTCTCAGATACGCAGTATTTT.

The CDR3 bases are TGCAGCGTTGAAGACTGGTTGGGGGGGACAGATACGCAGTATTTT. Translation: CSVEDWLGGTDTQYF. The V and J genes are TRBV29-1 and TRBJ2-3, with 7 bases matching TRBD2. This CDR3 region has 15 residues. V gave up 0 bases and J gave up 3 bases; unmatched junction bases: 6. From germline, CDR1 is SQVTM and CDR2 ANQGSEA.

A single count supports this clone. The V gene is TRBV27, the J gene TRBJ2-3; 12 bases are a match to TRBD2. Trimming at V came to 4 bases and at J to 2 bases, leaving 4 bases not matched to a gene. Germline CDR1 and CDR2: MNHEY and SMNVEV (reference sequence). This CDR3 comprises 16 residues. The CDR3 spells CASSSSGGEFTDTQYF. The CDR3 nucleotides read TGTGCCAGCAGTTCTAGCGGGGGGGAATTCACAGATACGCAGTATTTT.

V usage is TRBV4-3 and J usage is TRBJ2-2; D is possibly TRBD2 (6 bases). This CDR3 is built from 15 residues. CDR1 and CDR2 from the germline V gene are LGHNA and YSLEER. Trimming shortened V by 2 bases and J by 2 bases, and 9 bases separated the two germline ends. CDR3 coding DNA: TGCGCCAGCAGCCAACCGGGACTTAACACCGGGGAGCTGTTTTTT. This codes for CASSQPGLNTGELFF.

Written as DNA, the CDR3 is TGTGCCAGTAGTCCGGGGACAGCTCGTTCCCACAATGAGCAGTTCTTC. Translating it yields CASSPGTARSHNEQFF. The rearrangement links TRBV19 to TRBJ2-1, with 7 bases lining up with TRBD1. This CDR3 contains 16 residues. The germline gives CDR1 LNHDA, CDR2 SQIVND (reference sequence). V trimming: 5 bases; J trimming: 5 bases; junction bases outside the gene matches: 12.

The chain carries TRBV28 and TRBJ2-3; D unresolved. This CDR3 comprises 14 residues. Germline lookup yields CDR1 MDHEN and CDR2 SYDVKM. With 7 bases removed from V and 2 bases from J, the gap between germline ends came to 13 bases. This chain's CDR3 is CASTERLNTDTQYF. CDR3 coding DNA: TGTGCCAGCACCGAGAGGCTAAACACAGATACGCAGTATTTT.

The J gene is TRBJ2-7, the V gene TRBV5-3, with 8 positions matching TRBD2. TRBV5-3 is treated as an ORF (open reading frame) with a function not yet certain. This CDR3 has 18 residues. V lost 0 bases and J lost 6; bases outside the gene matches: 17. The CDR3, as DNA: TGTGCCAGAAGCTTGGGGGCCGGGACTAGGGTCTTCGCGGCCGAGCAGTACTTC. Amino acid sequence: CARSLGAGTRVFAAEQYF.

As regards this clone: Other DNA sequences of this sample code for an identical CDR3. The chain combines TRBV27 with TRBJ2-7, with D perhaps matching TRBD1 (5 bases). The ends were cut back, 5 bases at V and 4 bases at J, with 12 bases in the middle. CDR3 size: 13 residues. The germline CDR1 and CDR2 sequences are MNHEY and SMNVEV (reference sequence). The CDR3 loop reads CASSPGQGYEQYF. In DNA form, the CDR3 reads TGTGCCAGCAGTCCAGGCCAGGGTTACGAGCAGTACTTC.